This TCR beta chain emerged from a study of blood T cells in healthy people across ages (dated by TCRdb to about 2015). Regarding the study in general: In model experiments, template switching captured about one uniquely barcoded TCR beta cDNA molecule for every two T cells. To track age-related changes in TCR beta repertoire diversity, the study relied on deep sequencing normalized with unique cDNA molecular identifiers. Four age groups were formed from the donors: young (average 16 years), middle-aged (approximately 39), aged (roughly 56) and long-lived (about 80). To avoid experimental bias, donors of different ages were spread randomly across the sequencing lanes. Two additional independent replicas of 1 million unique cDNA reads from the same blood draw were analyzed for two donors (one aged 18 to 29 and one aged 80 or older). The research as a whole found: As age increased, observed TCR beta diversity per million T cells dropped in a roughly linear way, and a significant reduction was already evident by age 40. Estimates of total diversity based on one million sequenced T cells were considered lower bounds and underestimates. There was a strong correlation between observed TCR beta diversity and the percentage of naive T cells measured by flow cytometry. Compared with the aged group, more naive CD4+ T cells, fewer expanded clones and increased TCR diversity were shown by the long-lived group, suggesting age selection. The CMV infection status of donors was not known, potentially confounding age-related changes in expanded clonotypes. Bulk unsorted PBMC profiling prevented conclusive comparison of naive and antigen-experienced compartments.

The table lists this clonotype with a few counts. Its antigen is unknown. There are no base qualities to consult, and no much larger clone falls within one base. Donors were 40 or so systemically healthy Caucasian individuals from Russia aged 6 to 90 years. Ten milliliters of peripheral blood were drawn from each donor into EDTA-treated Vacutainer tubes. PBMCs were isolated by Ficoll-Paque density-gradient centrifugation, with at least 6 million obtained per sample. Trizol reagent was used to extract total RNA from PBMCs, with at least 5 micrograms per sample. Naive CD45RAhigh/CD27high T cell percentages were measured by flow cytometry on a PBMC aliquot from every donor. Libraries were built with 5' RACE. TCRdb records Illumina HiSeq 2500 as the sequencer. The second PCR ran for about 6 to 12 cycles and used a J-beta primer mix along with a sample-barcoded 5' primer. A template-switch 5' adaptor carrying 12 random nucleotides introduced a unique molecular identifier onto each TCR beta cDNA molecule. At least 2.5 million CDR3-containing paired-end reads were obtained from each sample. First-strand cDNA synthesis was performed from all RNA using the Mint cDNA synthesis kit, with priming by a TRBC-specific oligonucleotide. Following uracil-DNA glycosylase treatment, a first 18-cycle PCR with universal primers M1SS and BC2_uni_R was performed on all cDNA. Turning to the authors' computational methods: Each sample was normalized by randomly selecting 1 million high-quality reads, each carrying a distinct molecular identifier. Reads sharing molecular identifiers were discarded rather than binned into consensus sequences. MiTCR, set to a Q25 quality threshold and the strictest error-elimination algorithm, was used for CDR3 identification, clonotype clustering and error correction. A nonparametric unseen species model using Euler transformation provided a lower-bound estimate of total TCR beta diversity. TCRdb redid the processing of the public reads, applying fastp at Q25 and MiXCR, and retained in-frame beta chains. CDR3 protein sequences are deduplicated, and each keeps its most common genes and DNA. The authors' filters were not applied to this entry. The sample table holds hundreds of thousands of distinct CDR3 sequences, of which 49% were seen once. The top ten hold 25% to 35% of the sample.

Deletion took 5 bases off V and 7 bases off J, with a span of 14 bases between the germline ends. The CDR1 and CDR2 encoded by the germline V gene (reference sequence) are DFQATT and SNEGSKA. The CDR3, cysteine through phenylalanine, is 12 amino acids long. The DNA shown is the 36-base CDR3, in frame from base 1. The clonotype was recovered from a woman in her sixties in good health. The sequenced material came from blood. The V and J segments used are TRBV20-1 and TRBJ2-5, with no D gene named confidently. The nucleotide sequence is TGCAGTGCTCCCCCAAGACCAGGGACCCAGTACTTC. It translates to CSAPPRPGTQYF.